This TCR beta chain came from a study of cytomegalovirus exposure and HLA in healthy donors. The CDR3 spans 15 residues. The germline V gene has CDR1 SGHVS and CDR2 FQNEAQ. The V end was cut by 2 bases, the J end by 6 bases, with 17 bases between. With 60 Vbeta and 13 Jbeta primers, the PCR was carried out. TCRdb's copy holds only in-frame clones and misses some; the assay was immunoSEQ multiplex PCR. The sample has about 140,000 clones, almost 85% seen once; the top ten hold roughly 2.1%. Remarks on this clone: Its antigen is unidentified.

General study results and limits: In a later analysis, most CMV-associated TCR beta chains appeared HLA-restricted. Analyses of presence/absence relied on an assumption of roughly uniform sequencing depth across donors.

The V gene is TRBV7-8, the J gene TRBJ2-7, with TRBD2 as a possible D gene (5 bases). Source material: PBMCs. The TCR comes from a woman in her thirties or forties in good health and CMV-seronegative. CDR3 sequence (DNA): TGTGCCAGCAGCTTATTGTGGCCGGGGAATTTCGAGCAGTACTTC. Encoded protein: CASSLLWPGNFEQYF. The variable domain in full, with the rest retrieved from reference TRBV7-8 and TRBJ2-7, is GAGVSQSPRYKVAKRGQDVALRCDPISGHVSLFWYQQALGQGPEFLTYFQNEAQLDKSGLPSDRFFAERPEGSVSTLKIQRTQQEDSAVYLCASSLLWPGNFEQYFGPGTRLTVT.